This T cell receptor (beta chain) is from a study of blood T cell repertoires in COVID-19. For the study at large: Samples came from the United States, Italy and Spain, spanning acute and convalescent COVID-19. Sample material is recorded as cDNA or gDNA derived from T cells, B-cell-depleted T cells, or PBMCs.

The CDR3 is 14 amino acids. Unmatched junction bases numbered 8, after V lost 5 bases and J lost 8 bases. CDR1 and CDR2 from the germline V gene are SEHNR and FQNEAQ (reference sequence). Under the authors' procedure: Amplification from reference gene primers served as the basis for estimated nucleated cell counts. Assay used: immunoSEQ multiplex PCR; TCRdb lists only in-frame clones, some missing. The DNA gave D and trimming, while V, J and clone size come from that table. The sample lists 180,000 or so clones, under 80% occurring once. This clone has more than one count but fewer than ten. V usage is TRBV7-9 and J usage is TRBJ1-1, with 10 positions matching TRBD1. Sequencing was carried out using peripheral blood. The source of this sequence is a man aged 50 to 60 who had recovered from COVID-19. CDR3 amino acids: CASSPMGQGIEAFF. The CDR3 region has the DNA TGTGCCAGCAGCCCCATGGGACAGGGGATCGAAGCTTTCTTT.